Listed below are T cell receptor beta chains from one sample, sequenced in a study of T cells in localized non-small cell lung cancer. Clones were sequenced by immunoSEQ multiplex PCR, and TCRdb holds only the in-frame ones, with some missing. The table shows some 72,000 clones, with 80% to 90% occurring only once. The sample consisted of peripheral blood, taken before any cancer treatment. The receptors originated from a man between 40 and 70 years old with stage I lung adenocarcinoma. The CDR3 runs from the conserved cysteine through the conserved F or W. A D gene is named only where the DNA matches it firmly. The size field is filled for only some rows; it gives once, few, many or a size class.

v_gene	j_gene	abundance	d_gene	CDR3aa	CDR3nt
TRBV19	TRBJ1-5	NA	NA	CASSSRHRGSNQPQHF	TGTGCCAGTAGTTCCAGACACCGAGGGAGCAATCAGCCCCAGCATTTT
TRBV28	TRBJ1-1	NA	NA	CASSLGAGRTEAFF	TGTGCCAGCAGTCTGGGCGCAGGAAGGACTGAAGCTTTCTTT
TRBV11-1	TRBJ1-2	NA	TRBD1	CASSPDRAAGYTF	TGTGCCAGCAGCCCCGACAGGGCTGCTGGCTACACCTTC
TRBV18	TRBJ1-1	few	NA	CASSPFVWSTEAFF	TGTGCCAGCTCACCGTTCGTCTGGAGCACTGAAGCTTTCTTT
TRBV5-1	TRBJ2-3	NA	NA	CASRRTPSTDTQYF	TGCGCCAGCAGAAGGACACCGAGCACAGATACGCAGTATTTT
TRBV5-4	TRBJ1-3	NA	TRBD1	CASSSTAGGPGNTIYF	TGTGCCAGCAGCTCGACGGCAGGGGGCCCCGGAAACACCATATATTTT
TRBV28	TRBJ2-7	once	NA	CASIGSTVPYEQYF	TGTGCCAGCATAGGATCGACAGTCCCCTACGAGCAGTACTTC
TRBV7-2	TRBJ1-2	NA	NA	CASSFQTDYGYTF	TGTGCCAGCAGCTTCCAAACAGACTATGGCTACACCTTC
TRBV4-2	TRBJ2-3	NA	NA	CASSQDGGIGESATQYF	TGTGCCAGCAGCCAAGATGGAGGGATCGGCGAGTCTGCTACGCAGTATTTT
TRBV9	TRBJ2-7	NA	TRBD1	CASSGPGQGPEQYF	TGTGCCAGCAGTGGACCGGGACAGGGGCCCGAGCAGTACTTC
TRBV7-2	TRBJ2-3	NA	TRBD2	CASSHGTSGGATDTQYF	TGTGCCAGCAGCCATGGGACTAGCGGGGGGGCTACAGATACGCAGTATTTT
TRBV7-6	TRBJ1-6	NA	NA	CASSLRQGDSPLHF	TGTGCCAGCAGCCTACGGCAGGGAGATTCACCCCTCCACTTT
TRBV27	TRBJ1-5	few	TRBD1	CASSLNRGEPQHF	TGTGCCAGCAGTCTAAACAGGGGTGAGCCCCAGCATTTT
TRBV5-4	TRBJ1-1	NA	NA	CASSLGVDTEAFF	TGTGCCAGCAGCCTAGGTGTGGACACTGAAGCTTTCTTT
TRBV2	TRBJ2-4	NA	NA	CASSEMGVSAKNIQYF	TGTGCCAGCAGTGAAATGGGGGTTAGCGCCAAAAACATTCAGTACTTC
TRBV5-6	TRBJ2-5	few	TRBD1	CASRHRDRETQYF	TGTGCCAGCAGGCACAGGGACAGGGAGACCCAGTACTTC
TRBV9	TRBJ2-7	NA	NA	CASSVVPSGHEQYF	TGTGCCAGCAGCGTAGTACCCTCCGGGCACGAGCAGTACTTC
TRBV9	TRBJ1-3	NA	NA	CASSVDGRPGGNTIYF	TGTGCCAGCAGCGTAGACGGACGCCCCGGGGGAAACACCATATATTTT
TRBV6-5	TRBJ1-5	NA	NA	CASSYRGAPNEPQHF	TGTGCCAGCAGTTATAGAGGGGCCCCAAACGAGCCCCAGCATTTT
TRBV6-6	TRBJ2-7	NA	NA	CASSYSASYEQYF	TGTGCCAGCAGTTATTCCGCCTCCTACGAGCAGTACTTC
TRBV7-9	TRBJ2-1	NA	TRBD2	CASSSPGLAGDSSYNEQFF	TGTGCCAGCAGCTCTCCGGGACTAGCGGGAGATAGCTCCTACAATGAGCAGTTCTTC
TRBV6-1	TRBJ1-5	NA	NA	CATGFNQPQHF	TGTGCTACGGGATTTAATCAGCCCCAGCATTTT
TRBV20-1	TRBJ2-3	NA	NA	CSAQGPDTQYF	TGCAGTGCCCAGGGTCCCGATACGCAGTATTTT
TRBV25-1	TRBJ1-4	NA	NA	CASSATAEGEKLFF	TGTGCCAGCAGTGCGACAGCCGAGGGGGAAAAACTGTTTTTT
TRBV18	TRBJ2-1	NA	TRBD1	CASSPLGTGPGNEQFF	TGTGCCAGCTCACCACTCGGGACAGGGCCGGGGAATGAGCAGTTCTTC
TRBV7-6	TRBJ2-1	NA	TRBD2	CASRKREDRYNEQFF	TGTGCCAGCAGAAAGCGGGAGGACCGATACAATGAGCAGTTCTTC
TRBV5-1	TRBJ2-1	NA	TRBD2	CASSSNPGGNNEQFF	TGCGCCAGCAGCTCCAATCCGGGGGGTAACAATGAGCAGTTCTTC
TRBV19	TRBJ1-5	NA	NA	CASSIDGALYSNQPQHF	TGTGCCAGTAGTATAGATGGTGCATTATATAGCAATCAGCCCCAGCATTTT
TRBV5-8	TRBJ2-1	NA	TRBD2	CASSSSGSYNEQFF	TGTGCCAGCAGCTCCAGCGGGAGTTACAATGAGCAGTTCTTC
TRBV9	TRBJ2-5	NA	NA	CASSVGVGTQETQYF	TGTGCCAGCAGCGTAGGAGTAGGGACCCAAGAGACCCAGTACTTC
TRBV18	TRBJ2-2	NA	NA	CASCPGQNTGELFF	TGTGCCAGCTGTCCGGGACAAAACACCGGGGAGCTGTTTTTT
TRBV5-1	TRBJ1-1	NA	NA	CASSLDFQSNTEAFF	TGCGCCAGCAGCTTGGATTTTCAGAGCAACACTGAAGCTTTCTTT
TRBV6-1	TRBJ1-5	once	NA	CASKDGNQPQHF	TGTGCCAGCAAGGACGGCAATCAGCCCCAGCATTTT
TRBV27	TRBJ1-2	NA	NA	CASSSDRRDYGYTF	TGTGCCAGCAGTTCCGACAGGCGGGACTATGGCTACACCTTC
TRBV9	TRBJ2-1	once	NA	CASNMGRETHEQFF	TGTGCCAGCAACATGGGAAGGGAGACCCATGAGCAGTTCTTC
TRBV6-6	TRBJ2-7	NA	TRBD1	CASSYADRGRNEQYF	TGTGCCAGCAGTTACGCCGACAGGGGGCGCAACGAGCAGTACTTC
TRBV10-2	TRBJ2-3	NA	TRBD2	CASSESGGLAGVSSTDTQYF	TGCGCCAGCAGTGAGTCTGGAGGACTAGCGGGGGTCTCTAGCACAGATACGCAGTATTTT
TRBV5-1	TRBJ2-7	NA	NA	CASSLEGDLYEQYF	TGCGCCAGCAGCTTGGAAGGGGACTTGTACGAGCAGTACTTC
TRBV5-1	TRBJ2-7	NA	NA	CASSSSPGPTYEQYF	TGCGCCAGCAGCTCCTCTCCGGGACCAACTTACGAGCAGTACTTC
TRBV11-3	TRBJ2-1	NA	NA	CASKGATNEQFF	TGTGCCAGCAAAGGCGCAACCAATGAGCAGTTCTTC
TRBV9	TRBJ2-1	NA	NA	CASSVALSDGAIYNEQFF	TGTGCCAGCAGCGTAGCTCTGTCCGATGGGGCGATCTACAATGAGCAGTTCTTC
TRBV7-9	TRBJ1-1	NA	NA	CASSLQDRNTEAFF	TGTGCCAGCAGCCTCCAGGACAGGAACACTGAAGCTTTCTTT
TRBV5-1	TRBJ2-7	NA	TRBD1	CASSLLPGQGYEQYF	TGCGCCAGCAGCTTGCTCCCGGGACAGGGCTACGAGCAGTACTTC
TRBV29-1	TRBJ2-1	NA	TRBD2	CSVPTSGNEQFF	TGCAGCGTCCCGACTAGCGGGAATGAGCAGTTCTTC
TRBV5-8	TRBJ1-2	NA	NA	CASSDGGLYGYTF	TGTGCCAGCAGCGATGGGGGGCTCTACGGCTACACCTTC
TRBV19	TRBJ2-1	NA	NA	CASTAISSNNEQFF	TGTGCCAGTACAGCGATTTCGAGTAACAATGAGCAGTTCTTC
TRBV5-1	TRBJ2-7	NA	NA	CASSLTSPAYEQYF	TGCGCCAGCAGCTTGACTAGCCCCGCCTACGAGCAGTACTTC
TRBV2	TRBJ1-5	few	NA	CASSDDNQPQHF	TGTGCCAGCAGTGACGACAATCAGCCCCAGCATTTT
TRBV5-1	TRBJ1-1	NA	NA	CASTSGNMNTEAFF	TGCGCCAGCACTTCCGGTAATATGAACACTGAAGCTTTCTTT
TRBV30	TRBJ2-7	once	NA	CAWSTDKTESSNYEQYF	TGTGCCTGGAGCACTGATAAGACCGAAAGTTCGAACTACGAGCAGTACTTC
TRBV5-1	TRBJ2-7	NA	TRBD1	CASSPGQGSEIYEQYF	TGCGCCAGCAGCCCCGGACAGGGGTCGGAAATCTACGAGCAGTACTTC
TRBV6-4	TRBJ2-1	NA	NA	CASSLHFLDEQFF	TGTGCCAGCAGTCTGCATTTCCTCGATGAGCAGTTCTTC
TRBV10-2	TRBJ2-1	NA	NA	CASSVEANNEQFF	TGCGCCAGCAGTGTTGAGGCAAACAATGAGCAGTTCTTC
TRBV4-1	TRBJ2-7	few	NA	CASSETRSSYEQYF	TGCGCCAGCAGCGAAACAAGAAGCTCCTACGAGCAGTACTTC
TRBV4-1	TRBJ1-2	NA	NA	CASSQDFSRPSRKSYGYTF	TGCGCCAGCAGCCAAGATTTTTCGCGGCCATCCCGTAAAAGTTATGGCTACACCTTC
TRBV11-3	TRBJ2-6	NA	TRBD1	CAPISNRRDRGSGANVLTF	TGTGCCCCTATATCCAATCGCCGGGACAGGGGATCTGGGGCCAACGTCCTGACTTTC
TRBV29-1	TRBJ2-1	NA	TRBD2	CSVGTSGRLIGQFF	TGCAGCGTAGGGACTAGCGGGCGGTTAATCGGGCAGTTCTTC
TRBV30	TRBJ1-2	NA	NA	CAWSVLGGNGYTF	TGTGCCTGGAGTGTATTGGGTGGAAATGGCTACACCTTC
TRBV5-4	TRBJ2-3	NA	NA	CASSRGTAGSTDTQYF	TGTGCCAGCAGCCGGGGGACAGCAGGTAGCACAGATACGCAGTATTTT
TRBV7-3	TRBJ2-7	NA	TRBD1	CASSLDRAYEQYF	TGTGCCAGCAGCCTCGACAGGGCGTACGAGCAGTACTTC